The present TCR beta chain was sequenced within a study of cytomegalovirus exposure and HLA in healthy donors. General observations from the study: Immune exposure information available was restricted to CMV serostatus. Researchers reported in a later analysis that common viral pathogens appeared linked to several top clusters. Fewer N-insertions than the approximately 610-donor mean were reportedly shown by an Asian-associated ancestry cluster in a later analysis.

CDR1 and CDR2 from the germline V gene are GTSNPN and SVGIG (reference sequence). The trim removed 3 bases at V and 11 bases at J, leaving 7 bases unmatched. This CDR3 has 13 residues. This clone was seen a handful of times. Its antigen is currently unknown. 13 Jbeta primers and 60 Vbeta primers were used for the PCR. The data were produced by immunoSEQ multiplex PCR, yet TCRdb's version contains in-frame clones alone and is incomplete. The profile shows 100,000 or so clones, around 85% of them singletons. Sequenced sample: PBMCs. The origin of this receptor is a man aged 25 to 40 in good health and CMV-seropositive. The J gene is TRBJ1-6, the V gene TRBV30; 7 bases align to TRBD1. The CDR3 coding sequence is TGTGCCTGGAGACAGACAGGGAAGACACCCCTCCACTTT. Translation gives CAWRQTGKTPLHF.